What follows describes a single TCR beta chain. Its antigen is undetermined. TCRdb reanalysed the RT-PCR reads using MiXCR and keeps one entry per CDR3 protein. There are roughly 460,000 distinct CDR3 sequences in the sample; approximately 11% occur only once, and about 12% lies in the top ten. The sample comes from a study of response to subunit inactivated influenza vaccine. The V gene lost 1 base and the J gene lost 0 bases, with 10 bases spanning the gap. From germline, CDR1 is MNHEY and CDR2 SVGAGI. The CDR3 contains 17 residues. General study results and limits: Each seasonal flu vaccination may recruit only limited new T cells, authors suggested.

The source material was PBMCs from blood, sampled 45 days after vaccination. The rearrangement links TRBV6-5 to TRBJ1-6; D not certain. The TCR was taken from a middle-aged man who received an inactivated influenza vaccine. The CDR3 bases are TGTGCCAGCAGTTACTTTTATCGGAGCTCCTATAATTCACCCCTCCACTTT. It codes for CASSYFYRSSYNSPLHF.